These 14 T cell receptor beta chains were sequenced from one sample in a study of response to subunit inactivated influenza vaccine. One entry per CDR3 protein results from TCRdb running MiXCR on the RT-PCR reads. Of 650,000 to 800,000 distinct CDR3 sequences in the sample, about 14% were seen once. This sample comprised PBMCs from blood, obtained approximately 15 days before vaccination. The receptors derive from a man aged 45-60 years who received an inactivated influenza vaccine.

The chain uses TRBV7-9 and TRBJ2-5, with 14 bases identical to TRBD2. Germline V gene data show CDR1 as SEHNR and CDR2 as FQNEAQ (reference sequence). This CDR3 is 17 amino acids long. After removal of 5 bases from V and 0 bases from J, the junction contained 5 bases not matched to a gene. CDR3 DNA sequence: TGTGCCAGCAGCCTATCGGGACTAGCGGGGGACCAAGAGACCCAGTACTTC. This encodes CASSLSGLAGDQETQYF.

This clonotype was seen a few times. V gene TRBV29-1 combines with J gene TRBJ2-1; possibly TRBD2 for D (6 bases). The V end was cut by 5 bases, the J end by 0 bases, with 11 bases between. The germline CDR1 and CDR2 sequences are SQVTM and ANQGSEA. CDR3 length: 14 amino acids. CDR3 sequence: CSVKRASSYNEQFF. For the CDR3, the DNA is TGCAGCGTTAAGCGGGCGAGCTCCTACAATGAGCAGTTCTTC.

The V call is TRBV5-5, the J call TRBJ2-7, with 8 nucleotides matching TRBD1. Germline assignment: CDR1 SGHKS and CDR2 YYEKEE (reference sequence). V was clipped by 4 bases and J by 3 bases; unmatched bases: 3. The CDR3 has 13 residues. The CDR3 sequence: CASSKTGVYEQYF. The CDR3 DNA reads as TGTGCCAGCAGCAAGACAGGGGTCTACGAGCAGTACTTC.

V is TRBV3-1 and J is TRBJ2-6; tentatively, D is TRBD1 (6 bases). Between the trimmed V and J ends, which lost 0 bases and 2 bases, there was a span of 8 bases. The CDR3 totals 16 residues. The germline V gene encodes CDR1 LGHDT and CDR2 YNNKEL (reference sequence). The CDR3 nucleotides are TGTGCCAGCAGCCAAGACCGGACAGCTGGGGCCAACGTCCTGACTTTC. Amino acids: CASSQDRTAGANVLTF.

This clonotype was found a few times. The V and J genes are TRBV12-3 or TRBV12-4 and TRBJ2-3, with 7 bases fitting TRBD2. The V segment lost 3 bases and the J segment 1 base; nucleotides outside the gene matches: 7. The CDR3 covers 16 residues. CDR3 sequence (DNA): TGTGCCAGCAGTTTCGGTTCGGCGGGAGGCACAGATACGCAGTATTTT. Its translation: CASSFGSAGGTDTQYF.

V is TRBV10-3 and J is TRBJ2-3; 9 bases agree with TRBD1. J gave up 3 bases and V 2 bases, and 6 bases lay outside the gene matches. This CDR3 is built from 16 residues. From germline, CDR1 is ENHRY and CDR2 SYGVKD. The CDR3 is CAISEQDRGETDTQYF. The CDR3 bases are TGTGCCATCAGTGAGCAGGACAGGGGAGAGACAGATACGCAGTATTTT.

The chain recombines TRBV2 with TRBJ1-5; D uncertain. Germline V gene sequence: CDR1 SNHLY, CDR2 FYNNEI. With 10 bases removed from V and 0 bases from J, the gap between germline ends came to 16 bases. The CDR3 is 15 residues long. The CDR3 spells CAITPARSSNQPQHF. The CDR3 DNA is TGTGCCATCACCCCGGCCAGGAGTAGCAATCAGCCCCAGCATTTT.

This rearrangement joins TRBV6-1 to TRBJ1-6; 10 nucleotides line up with TRBD1. Germline assignment: CDR1 MNHNS and CDR2 SASEGT. The CDR3 is made up of 14 amino acids. The V gene end was trimmed by 5 bases and the J gene end by 10 bases; junction bases not matched to a gene: 5. The CDR3 spells CASSTTGGKSPLHF. The CDR3 nucleotides read TGTGCCAGCAGTACGACAGGGGGCAAGTCACCCCTCCACTTT.

The chain couples TRBV4-2 to TRBJ1-5, with 8 bases fitting TRBD1. Germline lookup yields CDR1 LGHNA and CDR2 YNFKEQ. The V and J ends lost 0 bases and 5 bases, in that order; junction bases with no gene match: 3. The CDR3 contains 15 residues. For the CDR3, the DNA is TGTGCCAGCAGCCAAGACGACAGGGGATATCAGCCCCAGCATTTT. Encoded protein: CASSQDDRGYQPQHF.

This chain joins TRBV7-9 and TRBJ2-7; unclear D gene. Germline CDR1 and CDR2: SEHNR and FQNEAQ (reference sequence). The CDR3 has 13 amino acids. The V end lost 5 bases, the J end lost 3 bases, and 11 bases lay between the germline ends. The CDR3 nucleotides read TGTGCCAGCAGCCCCCAGGCCGTCTACGAGCAGTACTTC. Its translation is CASSPQAVYEQYF.

This clonotype was observed once. This clone may be a read error of a much larger clone one base away. V usage is TRBV4-2 and J usage is TRBJ1-1; D is perhaps TRBD1 (5 bases). This CDR3 spans 13 amino acids. The V end was cut by 4 bases, the J end by 5 bases, with 11 bases between. Per germline, CDR1 LGHNA and CDR2 YNFKEQ. CDR3 protein: CASSLYKGTEAFF. Here the CDR3 DNA reads TGTGCCAGCAGCCTTTACAAGGGGACTGAAGCTTTCTTT.

This clonotype was found a few times. V and J are TRBV5-5 and TRBJ2-1, with a tentative D call TRBD2 (6 bases). V gave up 0 bases and J gave up 7 bases, with 17 bases separating them. The germline gives CDR1 SGHKS, CDR2 YYEKEE (reference sequence). CDR3 size: 16 residues. The CDR3 sequence: CASSLATQLAGNEQFF. The CDR3 DNA reads as TGTGCCAGCAGCTTGGCCACGCAACTAGCTGGGAATGAGCAGTTCTTC.

The V gene is TRBV10-3, the J gene TRBJ2-5, with D maybe TRBD1 (5 bases). The V gene lost 10 bases and the J gene lost 2 bases, with 29 bases spanning the gap. From germline, CDR1 is ENHRY and CDR2 SYGVKD. The CDR3 extends over 18 amino acids. Here the CDR3 DNA reads TGTGCCACCAACCTGCTCGCAGACAGAAGCCCAATACAAGAGACCCAGTACTTC. Translation gives CATNLLADRSPIQETQYF.

This clonotype appeared a few times. This chain connects TRBV6-2 or TRBV6-3 to TRBJ1-2; D is uncertain. Germline V gene data show CDR1 as MNHEY and CDR2 as SVGEGT. V was shortened by 2 bases and J by 5 bases, with 6 bases between the two germline ends. The CDR3 is 12 residues long. CDR3 coding DNA: TGTGCCAGCAGTTACGCTGTGTATGGCTACACCTTC. Amino acids: CASSYAVYGYTF.